These 4 T cell receptor beta chains came from one sample sequenced in a study of control samples from healthy donors and cancer patients. The method was immunoSEQ multiplex PCR; TCRdb's version includes in-frame clones alone and lacks a portion of them. The repertoire includes more than 100,000 clones, 91% of them detected once, and around 7.9% sits in the top ten. Input material: blood. These receptors were taken from a man aged 18-30 years in good health.

CDR3 residues: CATLGGTGHNQPQHF. The CDR3, as DNA: TGTGCCACCCTCGGGGGGACAGGGCACAATCAGCCCCAGCATTTT. The chain couples TRBV24-1 to TRBJ1-5; the match to TRBD1 covers 9 bases. The CDR3 spans 15 residues. The trim removed 9 bases at V and 3 bases at J, leaving 8 bases unmatched. CDR1 and CDR2 (germline): KGHDR, SFDVKD.

CDR3 sequence: CASSLVNTEAFF. The CDR3 DNA reads as TGTGCCAGCAGCTTAGTGAACACTGAAGCTTTCTTT. V is TRBV7-9 and J is TRBJ1-1; no firm D call. Deletions cut 1 base from V and 0 bases from J, with 0 bases between. Germline V CDR1 and CDR2: SEHNR, FQNEAQ (reference sequence). CDR3 length equals 12 residues.

V gene TRBV7-9 combines with J gene TRBJ2-7; 8 bases match TRBD2. With V trimmed by 5 bases and J by 5 bases, 11 bases remained unmatched. CDR1 and CDR2 (germline): SEHNR, FQNEAQ (reference sequence). This CDR3 spans 15 amino acids. The CDR3 sequence is CASSPRGGRKDEQYF. The CDR3 DNA sequence: TGTGCCAGCAGCCCTCGGGGCGGGAGGAAGGACGAGCAGTACTTC.

This CDR3 reads CSVEPTGGYGYTF. Written as DNA, the CDR3 is TGCAGCGTTGAACCCACAGGGGGCTATGGCTACACCTTC. The chain carries TRBV29-1 and TRBJ1-2; TRBD1 aligns across 8 bases. Germline assignment: CDR1 SQVTM and CDR2 ANQGSEA. V lost 2 bases to trimming and J lost 4 bases; unmatched junction nucleotides: 3. The CDR3 loop spans 13 amino acids.